This T cell receptor (beta chain) stems from a study of blood T cell repertoires in COVID-19 (dated by TCRdb to the early 2020s). Background for the entire study: Samples from collaborators originated in the United States, Italy and Spain and spanned both the acute and convalescent phases of COVID-19. The prospective study material was composed of cDNA or gDNA derived from T cells, B-cell-depleted T cells, or PBMCs. The repertoires were released in a freely available public database meant as a resource for research on the immune response to SARS-CoV-2. Where available, HLA class I and class II types were obtained from metadata supplied by the sample provider rather than from assay-based typing. Sample metadata almost always included a de-identified subject ID, COVID-19 status, age in years and sex. Samples were obtained from the ongoing ImmuneRACE study (first 160 participants) and from about 1,300 subjects provided by 6 global collaborators. The dataset comprised deeply sampled blood TCRbeta repertoires from subjects exposed to, actively infected with, or recovered from COVID-19.

Participants in the prospective study were aged 18 to 89 years, lived in about two dozen United States geographic areas, and enrolled through a virtual design. To assign participants to cohorts, the prospective study relied on clinical history that participants themselves reported in a screening survey and a study questionnaire. Mobile phlebotomists in the prospective study collected whole blood, serum and a nasopharyngeal or oropharyngeal swab from every participant. Prospective study participants could optionally give additional blood draws and questionnaires over a roughly 2-month period. Before DNA extraction, blood samples from the prospective study were shipped at room temperature or frozen. TCRbeta CDR3 regions were amplified from genomic DNA by means of the immunoSEQ Assay, a bias-controlled multiplex PCR. Concerning the study's data processing: Nucleated cell counts per sample were estimated from amplification of reference gene primers within the assay. To quantify the absolute abundance of each unique TCRbeta CDR3 rearrangement, sequence reads were collapsed and filtered. For each sample, productive Simpson clonality was calculated as the square root of Simpson's diversity index across productive rearrangements. Drawn from immuneACCESS, this table holds only the in-frame rearrangements with V and J called that TCRdb kept. Clones are partly lost; checked studies trace under half to an unresolved V gene and leave the rest unexplained. The V and J calls and clone size come from that table; D and trimming were worked out from the DNA. Present in this sample are 350,000 or so clones, 65% to 90% of which were seen just once. About 4% of the sample goes to the ten largest clones.

Turning to this clone: No antigen is known for it. No base quality information exists; no much larger clone differs at one position.

The CDR1 and CDR2 encoded by the germline V gene are WSHSY and SAAADI. The CDR3 goes from the cysteine to the phenylalanine over 14 residues. Left in the record is the CDR3 DNA by itself, 42 bases read in frame from the first base. The germline V and J ends show losses of 6 bases and 3 bases respectively, and no gene match explains 4 bases of the junction. Points the paper makes about the study in general: The quantity of clinical and demographic metadata differed by source and by participant and was supplied without curation.

The V gene is TRBV10-2 and the J gene is TRBJ2-7, and 11 bases in between align with TRBD2. Sample: PBMCs or T cells enriched from blood (not recorded which). This TCR was recovered from a woman aged 40 to 50 with acute COVID-19. The CDR3 region has the sequence CASRTSGKGYEQYF. In nucleotides, the sequence is TGCGCCAGCAGGACTAGCGGGAAGGGCTACGAGCAGTACTTC.